This entry is about one T cell receptor (beta chain). TCRdb passed the 5' RACE reads through MiXCR, listing each CDR3 protein once. The table records approximately 250,000 distinct CDR3 sequences, 20% to 30% of them present only once. CDR1 is DFQATT, CDR2 SNEGSKA, per germline (reference sequence). The CDR3 spans 12 residues. This sample is drawn from a study of CD8 T cells in ankylosing spondylitis. The specimen sequenced was blood, either unsorted or a sorted T cell fraction (not recorded which). This chain uses TRBV20-1 with TRBJ2-7, with 9 bases aligning to TRBD2. The receptor comes from a male donor with ankylosing spondylitis or in good health (not recorded which). This CDR3 reads CSLVAGGLEQYF. CDR3 sequence (DNA): TGCAGCCTGGTGGCGGGGGGGCTCGAGCAGTACTTC.